Listed below are T cell receptor beta chains from one sample, sequenced in a study of cytomegalovirus exposure and HLA in healthy donors. Some clones are missing from TCRdb's copy, which holds only in-frame ones; the method was immunoSEQ multiplex PCR. Of about 130,000 clones in the sample, 80% are singletons; the top ten hold approximately 8.4%. What was sequenced was PBMCs. The receptors come from a man younger than 40 in good health and CMV-seropositive. The CDR3 runs from the conserved cysteine through the conserved F or W. The D gene is left open where the match is weak. The size entry is marked missing in some rows and otherwise reads once, few, many or a size class.

clone size	D gene	CDR3 length	V gene	J gene	CDR3 protein	CDR3 DNA
once	-	15	TRBV5-1	TRBJ1-3	CASSLTAPSGNTIYF	TGCGCCAGCAGCCTCACTGCCCCCTCTGGAAACACCATATATTTT
-	TRBD1	15	TRBV4-1	TRBJ2-7	CASSTGGQGPNEQYF	TGCGCCAGCAGCACAGGGGGACAGGGGCCCAACGAGCAGTACTTC
-	-	14	TRBV27	TRBJ2-3	CASSFSRGADTQYF	TGTGCCAGCAGTTTTTCCCGGGGTGCGGATACGCAGTATTTT
few	-	16	TRBV4-1	TRBJ1-2	CASSQDWRVSGYGYTF	TGCGCCAGCAGCCAAGATTGGCGGGTTAGCGGCTATGGCTACACCTTC
-	-	15	TRBV4-1	TRBJ2-1	CASSQGRGRRNEQFF	TGCGCCAGCAGCCAAGGTCGAGGGAGAAGGAATGAGCAGTTCTTC
few	-	14	TRBV5-8	TRBJ2-5	CASSLVSEQETQYF	TGTGCCAGCAGCTTGGTGTCAGAACAAGAGACCCAGTACTTC
few	TRBD1	15	TRBV6-1	TRBJ2-5	CASSEEGQGSETQYF	TGTGCCAGCAGTGAGGAGGGACAGGGGTCAGAGACCCAGTACTTC
-	TRBD2	13	TRBV5-5	TRBJ2-7	CASSLRREGEQYF	TGTGCCAGCAGCTTGCGCAGGGAGGGCGAGCAGTACTTC
-	TRBD2	14	TRBV27	TRBJ2-7	CASSSTSGAYEQYF	TGTGCCAGCAGTTCGACTAGCGGAGCCTACGAGCAGTACTTC
-	TRBD1	15	TRBV10-3	TRBJ2-2	CAIRPDRGGTGELFF	TGTGCCATCAGACCCGACAGGGGTGGGACCGGGGAGCTGTTTTTT
-	-	13	TRBV10-1	TRBJ1-2	CASSEFRGRGYTF	TGCGCCAGCAGTGAGTTCCGAGGGAGAGGCTACACCTTC